This T cell receptor (beta chain) was sequenced for a study of immune characterization of retroperitoneal liposarcoma. By sample share, this clonotype is medium-sized (0.01 to 0.1%). Germline V gene lookup returns CDR1 SGHNT and CDR2 YENEEA. The CDR3 spans 12 residues. From the PCR reads, TCRdb called clonotypes with MiXCR, one entry per CDR3 protein. The data hold some 2,200 distinct CDR3 sequences, with approximately 24% observed a single time. J is TRBJ2-1 and V is TRBV11-3; no reliable D call. The J call may be in error: the DNA end matches TRBJ2-5 better. Sequenced sample: tumor tissue. This TCR was sampled from a male donor with retroperitoneal liposarcoma. Written as DNA, the CDR3 is TGTGCCAGCAGCTTAGGAAATGGCTTCCAGTACTTC. Encoded protein: CASSLGNGFQYF.